This TCR beta chain is from a study of cytomegalovirus exposure and HLA in healthy donors (dated by TCRdb to 2015 to 2018). Regarding the study in general: In an earlier analysis of approximately 500 of the donors, around 290 Gb of sequence data and 90 million to 120 million unique TCR beta sequences from about 190 million T cells were reported. Among the roughly 400 genotyped donors, 81% belonged to the genetic ancestry cluster associated with self-reported Caucasian donors. In a later genetic analysis, genome-wide SNP genotypes for 398 of the 666 donors were used, and that subset was treated as a discovery cohort. Because of strong linkage in the cohort, roughly five DR-DQ haplotypes were treated as single units for association and clustering. Typing coverage varied by locus: 629-630 donors for A, B, C, DRB1 and DQB1; approximately 500 for DQA1; nearly 610 for DPA1; 450 to 480 for DPB1. HLA typing included class I and class II loci at four-digit resolution. About 280 gigabases of sequencing data and around 80 million unique TCR sequences made up an early release that covered over 550 HLA-typed donors. To predict cytomegalovirus infection status, the study combined high-throughput TCR immunosequencing, statistical association of individual TCRs with disease status, and machine learning. Along with the approximately 700-subject first cohort, a separate validation cohort of over a hundred different subjects was used. In an earlier analysis of more than 550 of the donors, high-throughput TCR beta sequencing was used to judge whether each TCR beta V gene segment behaved as functional or pseudogenic. The study used immunosequencing to profile the T cell repertoires of several hundred subjects and linked those repertoires to cytomegalovirus serostatus. Donor age, sex, ethnicity and CMV serostatus were compiled together with the repertoire data. The study aimed to test whether signatures of past pathogen exposure could be identified by cataloging public T cell receptors. Rather than drawing on any new phenotypic data, the later analysis identified candidate immune exposures from TCR beta sequences and the way those sequences occurred across donors. In a later analysis, previously published TCR beta repertoires from several hundred donors were re-analyzed and high-resolution HLA genotyping was added so that TCR occurrence patterns could be studied. Among roughly 400 genotyped donors of the cohort, an average of 235,054 unique TCR beta nucleotide sequences were sequenced per donor, 15% to 20% of them non-productive. Every discovery cohort repertoire had been produced on one sequencing platform.

CDR1 and CDR2 are drawn from the germline V gene: LGHNA, YSLEER. From the cysteine up to the phenylalanine, the CDR3 has a length of 19 residues. Just CDR3 DNA is preserved here, 57 bases in frame from base 1. Here V drops 1 base and J drops 4 bases, and the junction holds 9 bases not matched to any gene. The library was built by means of the immunoSEQ multiplex PCR assay. The multiplex PCR relied on a mix of 60 forward primers for TCR Vbeta segments and 13 reverse primers for TCR Jbeta segments. Amplification of the CDR3 region of rearranged TCR beta genes was performed with a multiplex PCR assay on genomic DNA. The amplified TCR beta libraries were sequenced on the Illumina HiSeq System as 87-base-pair reads. The authors' analysis ran thus. A later analysis tallied around 87 million unique TCR beta chains across the 666 repertoires, and some 10 million of those chains were shared by two or more donors. Raw reads were error-corrected and collapsed into unique sequences by a nearest-neighbor algorithm in which closely related sequences were merged to remove PCR and sequencing errors. CDR3 sequences were aligned to IMGT reference sequences to assign V, D and J gene segments. For a sequence to be retained, a match of at least six nucleotides to both a V gene segment and a J gene segment was required. A rearrangement counted as productive if the CDR3 had no stop codons and remained in frame with V and J, and every other rearrangement counted as non-productive. CDR3 was defined according to IMGT convention as the region running from the second conserved V-encoded cysteine to the conserved J-encoded phenylalanine. Sequences without an unambiguous match to a single V gene segment were excluded from the earlier analysis of 450 to 750 of the donors. In an earlier analysis of several hundred of the donors, V segments were called functional above 56.7% productive rearrangements and were called segregating when the between-donor standard deviation exceeded 5%. A statistical classification framework was developed to diagnose cytomegalovirus status using the catalog of TCR beta chain sequences. In a later analysis, TCR nucleotide sequences were compared against IMGT/GENE-DB human TR gene sequences so that V and J genes could be assigned. In a later analysis, CDR3 sequences and most-parsimonious VDJ recombination scenarios were assigned using the TCRdist pipeline. In a later analysis, every TCR beta chain was defined by the combination of its CDR3 amino acid sequence and its V-gene family, and reads without a unique V-gene family were dropped. As a way to deal with suspected cross-contamination and a sequencing artifact, a later analysis dropped roughly 600 nucleotide sequences that were highly shared and had low generation probability. In a later analysis, a clonal expansion index for each public chain was calculated from normalized within-repertoire ranks of inferred template counts. Generation probabilities in a later analysis came from a VDJ recombination model fitted to out-of-frame rearrangements, and those results were checked against IGoR. In a later analysis, TCR-TCR, TCR-HLA and TCR-CMV co-occurrence was scored with hypergeometric tests, and a repertoire-size bias correction was applied to TCR pairs. In a later analysis, false discovery rates were estimated by permuting HLA or CMV assignments 20 times. In a later analysis, co-occurring TCRs were grouped using DBSCAN, and TCRdist sequence similarity was added for clustering within HLA-allele-positive subsets. For co-occurrence clustering, repertoires with fewer than 30,000 or more than 120,000 public chains were excluded, along with roughly 5 repertoires with anomalous nucleotide sharing. This is the immuneACCESS table as TCRdb keeps it, with only in-frame sequences that have V and J called. A part of the clones is gone; compared with another copy, unresolved V genes explain less than half, and the rest is unexplained. V and J calls and clone size are copied from that table; D and trimming were computed from the DNA. This sample's records show 140,000 or so clones. Of the sample, 0.9% to 1% falls within the top ten clones.

The cohort comprised some 700 healthy bone marrow donors. All cohort members were sampled while nominally healthy, although unrecorded immune exposures were likely present. The donor tested CMV seronegative, placing the donor among the 350 to 400 seronegative members of the cohort. Each donor provided a peripheral blood sample, and peripheral blood mononuclear cells were used for TCR beta sequencing. Genomic DNA extraction from the blood cell samples was performed with the Qiagen DNeasy Blood Extraction Kit. A remark on this clone: Its antigen is not yet known.

Results and caveats for the whole study, not just this receptor: The study gave a list of around 170 TCR beta chains associated with cytomegalovirus. The only immune exposure information available for the cohort was CMV serostatus. Correlated functional status among segregating V segments might reflect linkage disequilibrium, but an unknown experimental factor could not be ruled out. When HLA alleles, especially DR and DQ, strongly co-occurred, TCR associations were difficult to assign to individual alleles. In a later analysis, TCR association rates were found to vary across HLA loci, with the most associated TCRs seen for DRB1 alleles and the fewest for HLA-C alleles. Cytomegalovirus status was reported to be diagnosed by the classifier with high specificity and sensitivity in both the original and validation cohorts. A further reported finding was that TCR beta sequences accurately predicted the HLA-A and HLA-B alleles for most subjects in the first cohort. Because counts were too low, seventeen rarely observed V segments, including chromosome 9 orphons, were excluded from the earlier analysis of some 540 of the donors. A later genetic analysis associated a missense DCLRE1C variant with V-gene and J-gene trimming of TCR beta chains, and an independent cohort replicated the association. Most TCR sequences were observed very rarely across donors, whereas some public TCRs were present in many individuals. Most CMV-associated TCR beta chains appeared to be HLA-restricted in a later analysis, and the HLA associations seemed to be driven largely by CMV exposure. It was suggested by the authors that the approach could potentially be generalized to other disease states and immunological phenotypes. Compared with the approximately 720-donor mean, donors in an Asian-associated ancestry cluster had fewer N-insertions in productive TCRs, according to a later genetic analysis. In a later analysis, HLA-associated TCR beta chains were found to be more clonally expanded and to have lower generation probabilities than equally common non-associated chains. At a false discovery rate of 0.05, a later analysis linked 15,000 to 20,000 TCR beta sequences to specific HLA alleles. Several of the top co-occurrence clusters appeared to be linked to parvovirus B19, influenza, CMV and Epstein-Barr virus, according to a later analysis. An earlier analysis of approximately 540 of the donors showed that most TCR beta V segments appeared in productive rearrangements either about 87% or about 30% of the time, which broadly matched IMGT annotations. Only TCR beta chains were sequenced in this cohort, and the absence of alpha or paired-chain data limited detectable features. In vitro tests confirmed that a few of the cytomegalovirus-associated TCR beta chains recognize cytomegalovirus antigens. Roughly uniform sequencing depth across donors was assumed in presence/absence analyses, although this assumption may not hold. Some IMGT-functional V segments, including TRBV6-2 and TRBV6-3, could not be distinguished by the 87-base-pair reads and were therefore excluded. Because some donors lacked HLA typing at each locus, the association tests relied only on the typed subset. A group of highly shared sequence variants was considered likely to be a technical artifact of the sequencing pipeline.

This receptor was obtained from a male donor in good health and CMV-seronegative. Material for sequencing was PBMCs. The chain is made from TRBV4-3 and TRBJ2-6; 11 bases in between match TRBD1. The sequenced DNA is TGCGCCAGCAGCCAAGGGACAGGGACAGGGGGTTTGGGGGCCAACGTCCTGACTTTC. This sequence encodes CASSQGTGTGGLGANVLTF.